This entry features one TCR beta chain sequence. This clone was recorded a few times. This receptor's antigen is unknown. No base quality values were provided; no much bigger clone lies one nucleotide off. The entry originates in a study of beta chain features in type 1 diabetes (dated by TCRdb to the late 2010s). Background for the entire study: No differences in mean age, gender distribution, total cell number or subset yield were found between patients and healthy donors. A total of some 100,000,000 sorted cells were examined across all samples, and the number of cells per subset was strongly correlated with RNA yield. Whereas all 30 or so donors provided naive and central memory subsets, regulatory and stem cell-like memory subsets were isolated from just 8 patients and about eight healthy donors. The study compared the TCRB repertoires of sorted circulating CD4+ T cell subsets in recently diagnosed type 1 diabetes patients with those in matched healthy donors. The paper's findings and limits, for the study overall: Because cDNA rather than genomic DNA was sequenced, highly expressing activated cells could have been over-represented, although no difference in activation and CD3 levels was found between groups. Only small numbers of individuals were included in the HLA sub-analyses, which left unresolved whether HLA type had any influence on TCRB rearrangement. PCR might favor shorter templates, but patient and control samples were amplified and corrected together, so any skew would affect both groups equally. At VDJ recombination sites, patients with type 1 diabetes made fewer insertions and deleted more nucleotides, a pattern implying thymic rearrangement abnormalities. The naive, central memory and regulatory TCRB repertoires appeared to resemble one another more closely among patients than among healthy donors. A moderate but significant shortening of TCRB CDR3 length was observed in type 1 diabetes patients in all four CD4+ subsets.

The High Capacity cDNA Reverse Transcription Kit was used to reverse transcribe all of the isolated RNA, meaning that expressed TCRB transcripts were what got sequenced. Deep immunoSEQ sequencing was performed on naive, central memory and regulatory T cell samples, with an average of about 4 million total reads per sample. Sorted cells were lysed in RLT buffer, and RNA was extracted using DNase-treated RNeasy Micro or Mini kits according to cell number. Each cell subset was processed separately to prevent cross-contamination, with patient and healthy donor samples processed together. TCRB sequences were amplified from cDNA with the immunoSEQ multiplex PCR, producing 87-bp fragments spanning the CDR3 region. Sequencing of the amplicons was performed on the Illumina HiSeq platform. The paper's data handling went like this. PCR bias was corrected computationally using synthetic template baselines, and reads within Hamming distance 2 were collapsed, with unmergeable singletons discarded. Reads were aligned against IMGT so that V, D and J genes, CDR3 length and insertions or deletions at six rearrangement sites could be assigned. Within each subset, clonotype counts were normalized to sorted cell number, after which true diversity and Gini coefficients were computed with the tcR R package. The overlap coefficient, calculated on TCRB nucleotide sequences, was used to measure repertoire sharing. TCRdb took over this immuneACCESS table, retaining in-frame rearrangements with V and J assigned. Such tables are incomplete; in checked studies, under half of the missing clones stem from an unresolved V gene, and the remainder is unexplained. That table supplies the V and J calls and clone size; D and trimming were determined from the DNA. This sample gives 150,000 to 200,000 clones in total; around an eighth of them show up just once. Around 0.63% of the sample rests with the top ten.

V lost 5 bases and J lost 7 bases; the stretch between them is 15 bases long. The CDR3 covers 13 residues, taking in both the cysteine and the phenylalanine. Only the CDR3 DNA is retained, 39 bases long and in frame from the first base. The germline V gene yields SGHTA for CDR1 and FQGNSA for CDR2. From each donor, a single peripheral blood sample of 95 to 150 mL on average was drawn into heparinised tubes. A BD FACSAria II and a panel including CD45RO, CCR7, CD25, CD127, CD95 and CD27 were used to sort naive, central memory, regulatory and stem cell-like memory CD4+ T cells. A purity above 95% was achieved for all sorted populations. PBMCs were isolated immediately by Lymphoprep density gradient centrifugation and stained directly without culture. So that batch effects would be minimized, each experiment stained and sorted samples in pairs, pairing one healthy donor with one patient.

Sequencing input: central memory CD4+ T cells from blood. The clonotype originates from a woman aged 18-29 years in good health. Recombination joined TRBV7-2 with TRBJ2-7; the D segment could be TRBD1, given 5 matching bases. The CDR3: CASSPAGWVEQYF. The DNA sequence is given as TGTGCCAGCAGCCCTGCAGGGTGGGTTGAGCAGTACTTC.